Listed below are T cell receptor beta chains from one sample, sequenced in a study of T cells in Graves' hyperthyroidism and ophthalmopathy. TCRdb re-called the multiplex PCR reads through MiXCR, storing one row per CDR3 protein. The table includes hundreds of thousands of distinct CDR3 sequences, around 45% detected once. Sequencing input: peripheral blood or thyroid tissue (not recorded which). These receptor sequences come from a woman aged 18-29 years with Graves' hyperthyroidism. CDR3s include the opening cysteine and the closing phenylalanine or tryptophan. D genes are given only for firm matches. Size values are once, few and many counts, or a class for expanded clones, and some rows have none.

v_gene,abundance,d_gene,j_gene,CDR3aa,CDR3nt
TRBV6-1,-,-,TRBJ2-7,CASRPQSYNEHYF,TGTGCCAGCAGACCCCAGTCCTACAACGAGCATTACTTC
TRBV24-1,-,-,TRBJ1-2,CATSDPDRRNGYTF,TGTGCCACCAGTGATCCCGACAGGCGAAATGGCTACACCTTC
TRBV2,-,TRBD1,TRBJ2-7,CASSPTGGGSEQYF,TGTGCCAGCAGTCCGACAGGGGGCGGCTCCGAGCAGTACTTC
TRBV20-1,-,TRBD1,TRBJ1-2,CSGPTGISYGYTF,TGCAGTGGCCCGACAGGGATAAGCTATGGCTACACCTTC
TRBV25-1,-,-,TRBJ1-2,CASSPTGNSPNSADYTF,TGTGCCAGCAGCCCTACAGGGAACTCTCCCAATAGCGCGGATTACACCTTC
TRBV2,-,-,TRBJ2-5,CASSGNTETQYF,TGTGCCAGCAGTGGGAACACAGAGACCCAGTACTTC
TRBV7-9,-,TRBD1,TRBJ1-4,CASSLGAYRGIGEKLFF,TGTGCCAGCAGCTTAGGGGCATACAGGGGGATTGGTGAAAAACTGTTTTTT
TRBV11-1,-,TRBD1,TRBJ1-1,CASSQTGTGNTDTEAFF,TGCGCCAGCAGCCAGACCGGGACAGGGAATACAGACACTGAAGCTTTCTTT
TRBV10-3,-,-,TRBJ1-4,CAIRPGEKLFF,TGTGCCATCAGGCCGGGAGAAAAACTGTTTTTT
TRBV7-3,-,-,TRBJ2-7,CASSPEGAVYEQYF,TGTGCCAGCAGCCCGGAGGGGGCAGTCTACGAGCAGTACTTC
TRBV29-1,-,TRBD1,TRBJ2-6,CSARQGGHLSGANVLTF,TGCAGCGCTAGACAGGGGGGGCACCTCTCTGGGGCCAACGTCCTGACTTTC
TRBV20-1,-,TRBD1,TRBJ1-4,CSARGDRGF,TGCAGTGCTAGAGGGGACAGGGGATTT
TRBV20-1,many,-,TRBJ1-6,CSARNSMNSPLHF,TGCAGTGCTAGAAACAGTATGAATTCACCCCTCCACTTT
TRBV20-1,-,-,TRBJ1-5,CSAAQGSPELQHF,TGCAGTGCGGCCCAGGGGTCACCCGAGCTCCAGCATTTT
TRBV15,many,-,TRBJ1-1,CATSREGARNTEAFF,TGTGCCACCAGCAGAGAAGGGGCACGAAACACTGAAGCTTTCTTT
TRBV7-9,-,-,TRBJ1-6,CASSPAGGVNSPLHF,TGTGCCAGCAGCCCAGCGGGGGGAGTAAATTCACCCCTCCACTTT
TRBV7-9,-,-,TRBJ1-3,CASSLDRGHHSGNTIYF,TGTGCCAGCAGCTTAGATCGAGGACACCACTCTGGAAACACCATATATTTT
TRBV15,-,-,TRBJ2-7,CATSRVQKLGEQYF,TGTGCCACCAGCAGAGTCCAGAAGTTGGGTGAGCAGTACTTC
TRBV14,-,-,TRBJ1-2,CASSHHPGQATYGYTF,TGTGCCAGCAGCCACCATCCGGGACAAGCTACTTATGGCTACACCTTC
TRBV7-2,many,-,TRBJ2-7,CASSQRSGWRHEQYF,TGTGCCAGCAGCCAAAGGTCGGGGTGGCGCCACGAGCAGTACTTC
TRBV7-9,-,-,TRBJ2-5,CASVRRGFQETQYF,TGTGCCAGCGTGCGCCGGGGCTTTCAAGAGACCCAGTACTTC
TRBV6-6,few,-,TRBJ2-7,CASSEPGRSSYEQYF,TGTGCCAGCAGTGAACCGGGCCGTAGCTCCTACGAGCAGTACTTC
TRBV12-3/TRBV12-4,once,-,TRBJ1-3,CASSWGNSGNTIYF,TGTGCCAGCAGTTGGGGGAATTCTGGAAACACCATATATTTT
TRBV2,once,-,TRBJ1-2,CTRVGSSDGYTF,TGTACCAGGGTAGGGTCAAGCGATGGCTACACCTTC